One and the same sample provided the 22 T cell receptor beta chains below, sequenced in a study of blood T cell repertoires in COVID-19 (dated by TCRdb to the early 2020s). Library method: the immunoSEQ multiplex PCR assay. This is the immuneACCESS table as TCRdb keeps it, with only in-frame sequences that have V and J called. A part of the clones is gone; compared with another copy, unresolved V genes explain less than half, and the rest is unexplained. This sample lists around 31,000 clones; 80% to 90% were detected once. Together, the top ten hold roughly 9.1% of the sample. Sequencing was carried out using peripheral blood. These receptors were obtained from a man in his sixties with acute or convalescent COVID-19.

The chain recombines TRBV6-6 with TRBJ2-3; unclear D gene. V was pared by 0 bases and J by 2 bases, with 6 bases between. The CDR3 runs 14 residues. Germline V CDR1 and CDR2: MNHNY, SVGAGI (reference sequence). The CDR3 DNA reads as TGTGCCAGCAGTTACTCGGGCAACACAGATACGCAGTATTTT. Encoded protein: CASSYSGNTDTQYF.

V and J are TRBV18 and TRBJ2-7, with 7 nucleotides matching TRBD1. The CDR3 totals 13 residues. Germline loops: CDR1 KGHSH, CDR2 LQKENI. V was clipped by 5 bases and J by 7 bases; unmatched bases: 8. This chain's CDR3 is CASSGGQSWEQYF. The CDR3 nucleotides are TGTGCCAGCTCAGGGGGACAGTCTTGGGAGCAGTACTTC.

This clone occurred once. This chain uses TRBV2 with TRBJ2-1, with 11 bases fitting TRBD2. The CDR3 has 14 residues. Per the germline V gene, CDR1 is SNHLY and CDR2 is FYNNEI. The junction had 2 bases not matched to a gene; V was cut back by 4 bases and J by 6 bases. The CDR3 nucleotides are TGTGCCAGCAGTGTACTAGCGGGAGTCAATGAGCAGTTCTTC. Its protein is CASSVLAGVNEQFF.

J is TRBJ2-1 and V is TRBV4-1; 14 nucleotides agree with TRBD2. CDR1 is MGHRA, CDR2 YSYEKL, per germline. J gave up 8 bases and V 4 bases, and 10 bases lay outside the gene matches. CDR3 length: 17 residues. CDR3 region: CASSLGLAGGKWYEQFF. The CDR3 DNA is TGCGCCAGCAGCCTTGGACTAGCGGGAGGAAAGTGGTATGAGCAGTTCTTC.

The chain recombines TRBV5-5 with TRBJ2-2; tentative D call: TRBD1 (6 bases). The CDR3 runs 15 residues. Trimming pared 4 bases from V and 6 bases from J, leaving 16 bases between. The germline gives CDR1 SGHKS, CDR2 YYEKEE (reference sequence). This chain's CDR3 is CASSLSPWGPGELFF. CDR3 sequence (DNA): TGTGCCAGCAGCCTATCCCCCTGGGGGCCCGGGGAGCTGTTTTTT. Full variable domain (rest looked up from reference TRBV5-5 and TRBJ2-2): DAGVTQSPTHLIKTRGQQVTLRCSPISGHKSVSWYQQVLGQGPQFIFQYYEKEERGRGNFPDRFSARQFPNYSSELNVNALLLGDSALYLCASSLSPWGPGELFFGEGSRLTVL.

The chain couples TRBV2 to TRBJ1-2; 9 bases are a match to TRBD1. Germline CDR1 reads SNHLY; CDR2 reads FYNNEI. V was clipped by 6 bases and J by 3 bases; unmatched bases: 5. CDR3 length: 14 residues. The CDR3 is CASSRDRVYYGYTF. DNA of the CDR3: TGTGCCAGCAGCCGGGACAGGGTATACTATGGCTACACCTTC.

The J gene is TRBJ1-2, the V gene TRBV19, with 7 bases aligning to TRBD1. Germline CDR1 and CDR2: LNHDA and SQIVND (reference sequence). The V gene end was trimmed by 4 bases and the J gene end by 0 bases; junction bases not matched to a gene: 8. This CDR3 has 16 residues. The CDR3 bases are TGTGCCAGTAGTACTCAACAGGGGACCGCTAACTATGGCTACACCTTC. Residues: CASSTQQGTANYGYTF.

V and J are TRBV19 and TRBJ2-3; 7 positions agree with TRBD1. Per germline, CDR1 LNHDA and CDR2 SQIVND (reference sequence). The ends lost 5 bases at V and 4 bases at J; junction bases unmatched: 6. The CDR3 consists of 14 residues. The chain's CDR3 is CASSVIQGPDTQYF. As DNA, the CDR3 is TGTGCCAGTAGTGTCATACAGGGGCCAGATACGCAGTATTTT.

This chain joins TRBV19 and TRBJ1-2; TRBD1 matches 7 bases. Trimming cost V 8 bases and J 4 bases; bases outside gene matches: 4. CDR3 length equals 12 residues. CDR1 and CDR2 (germline): LNHDA, SQIVND (reference sequence). The CDR3, as DNA: TGTGCCAGTGGGGGACAGAGCTATGGCTACACCTTC. Protein product: CASGGQSYGYTF.

This chain links TRBV28 with TRBJ1-2, with D maybe TRBD1 (6 bases). Germline values: CDR1 MDHEN, CDR2 SYDVKM. Deletions cut 4 bases from V and 5 bases from J, with 17 bases between. The CDR3 is made up of 15 amino acids. Here the CDR3 reads CASSSRTASPYGYTF. The DNA of the CDR3 is TGTGCCAGCAGTTCCCGGACAGCCTCCCCATATGGCTACACCTTC.

This clone is labeled as medium-sized. The J gene is TRBJ1-2, the V gene TRBV6-1; the match to TRBD1 covers 7 bases. V lost 0 bases to trimming and J lost 7 bases; unmatched junction nucleotides: 8. The germline CDR1 and CDR2 sequences are MNHNS and SASEGT. The CDR3 is 15 amino acids. The CDR3, as DNA: TGTGCCAGCAGTGAAGCGGGAGAGGGGGCGTCTGGCTACACCTTC. It yields the protein CASSEAGEGASGYTF.

The chain carries TRBV27 and TRBJ1-2, with D uncertain. Trimming removed 5 bases from V and 13 bases from J, with 20 bases in between. Per germline, CDR1 MNHEY and CDR2 SMNVEV (reference sequence). CDR3 length: 13 residues. In nucleotides, the CDR3 is TGTGCCAGCAGTGGCAACACCGTAAAGGGAGCCACCTTC. Residues: CASSGNTVKGATF.

The rearrangement joins TRBV2 to TRBJ2-1; D gene uncertain. The ends were cut back, 8 bases at V and 6 bases at J, with 11 bases in the middle. The CDR3 runs to 12 residues. Germline V CDR1 and CDR2: SNHLY, FYNNEI. The CDR3 here is CASLWPGNEQFF. Written as DNA, the CDR3 is TGTGCCAGCCTGTGGCCGGGCAATGAGCAGTTCTTC.

The chain has TRBV2 and TRBJ1-2, with D tentatively TRBD1 (6 bases). The ends were cut back, 7 bases at V and 4 bases at J, with 13 bases in the middle. There are 13 residues in the CDR3. In germline, CDR1 is SNHLY, CDR2 FYNNEI. The DNA for the CDR3 is TGTGCCAGCACCCTAGGGGGAACCTATGGCTACACCTTC. Residues: CASTLGGTYGYTF. The complete variable domain, with remaining parts taken from reference TRBV2 and TRBJ1-2, reads EPEVTQTPSHQVTQMGQEVILRCVPISNHLYFYWYRQILGQKVEFLVSFYNNEISEKSEIFDDQFSVERPDGSNFTLKIRSTKLEDSAMYFCASTLGGTYGYTFGSGTRLTVV.

The DNA of the CDR3 is TGTGCCACCAGTGACCCCCAGAGGAGAGCTTTCTTT. It codes for CATSDPQRRAFF. J is TRBJ1-1 and V is TRBV24-1, with D uncertain. CDR1 KGHDR and CDR2 SFDVKD come from the germline V gene. The CDR3 contains 12 residues. V lost 4 bases and J lost 10, with 12 bases in between.

This clone was found a few times. The chain couples TRBV2 to TRBJ2-7; TRBD2 matches 11 bases. Trimming removed 6 bases from V and 4 bases from J; junction bases left unmatched: 8. This CDR3 has 15 amino acids. Germline CDR1 reads SNHLY; CDR2 reads FYNNEI. The CDR3 loop is CASSLGASGGYEQYF. Here the CDR3 DNA reads TGTGCCAGCAGCCTGGGGGCTAGCGGGGGGTACGAGCAGTACTTC.

The chain uses TRBV7-3 and TRBJ2-3; TRBD2 aligns across 10 bases. This CDR3 is built from 17 residues. Germline-derived CDR1 and CDR2 are SGHTA and FQGTGA. The V gene end was trimmed by 1 base and the J gene end by 1 base; junction bases not matched to a gene: 5. CDR3 sequence reads: CASSLISSGSGTDTQYF. CDR3 DNA sequence: TGTGCCAGCAGCTTAATTTCTAGCGGGAGTGGCACAGATACGCAGTATTTT. Filled out from reference TRBV7-3 and TRBJ2-3, the complete variable domain reads GAGVSQTPSNKVTEKGKYVELRCDPISGHTALYWYRQSLGQGPEFLIYFQGTGAADDSGLPNDRFFAVRPEGSVSTLKIQRTERGDSAVYLCASSLISSGSGTDTQYFGPGTRLTVL.

In its sample, this clone was seen once. The chain uses TRBV6-5 and TRBJ1-1, with 7 bases matching TRBD1. This CDR3 region has 15 residues. V lost 4 bases and J lost 4; bases outside the gene matches: 9. The germline V gene has CDR1 MNHEY and CDR2 SVGAGI. CDR3 coding DNA: TGTGCCAGCAGTTCGAATAGGGACAGTACCACTGAAGCTTTCTTT. Translation: CASSSNRDSTTEAFF.

The chain recombines TRBV6-2 or TRBV6-3 with TRBJ1-2; tentatively, D is TRBD1 (5 bases). The CDR3 is 14 amino acids. Per germline, CDR1 MNHEY and CDR2 SVGEGT. Trimming stripped 5 bases from V and 7 bases from J, with 17 bases between. The CDR3, as DNA: TGTGCCAGCAGTAGAGGGACTTTAGAACTTGGCTACACCTTC. This sequence encodes CASSRGTLELGYTF.

This clone was seen only once. V and J are TRBV5-1 and TRBJ1-3, with 7 bases matching TRBD1. CDR1 SGHRS and CDR2 YFSETQ come from the germline V gene. The CDR3 totals 15 residues. The ends lost 3 bases at V and 2 bases at J; junction bases unmatched: 5. The CDR3 spells CASSSITGAGNTIYF. CDR3 bases: TGCGCCAGCAGCTCTATCACAGGGGCTGGAAACACCATATATTTT.

The chain is built from TRBV6-4 and TRBJ1-1, with D tentatively TRBD1 (6 bases). The V gene lost 4 bases and the J gene lost 4 bases, with 10 bases spanning the gap. The length of the CDR3 is 13 residues. The germline gives CDR1 MRHNA, CDR2 SNTAGT. The CDR3 DNA sequence: TGTGCCAGCAGTGGGACAGAGCGCACTGAAGCTTTCTTT. This codes for CASSGTERTEAFF.

V gene TRBV2 combines with J gene TRBJ2-2; 7 nucleotides match TRBD1. J was trimmed by 4 bases and V by 5 bases; bases with no gene match: 4. Germline values: CDR1 SNHLY, CDR2 FYNNEI. The CDR3 contains 14 residues. This CDR3 reads CASSLQGSTGELFF. The DNA for the CDR3 is TGTGCCAGCAGTCTACAGGGGTCCACCGGGGAGCTGTTTTTT.